The 12 T cell receptor beta chains presented below share a single source sample, sequenced in a study of T cells in Graves' hyperthyroidism and ophthalmopathy. Regions amplified from RNA transcripts were the TCR beta CDR3 regions. HTBI primers were the set used in a first-round RT-PCR of the TCR CDR3. TCRdb re-analysed the multiplex PCR reads in MiXCR, keeping a single row per CDR3 protein. In the table there are a few hundred thousand distinct CDR3 sequences, around 42% of which are singletons. The sample consisted of peripheral blood or thyroid tissue (not recorded which). The receptors come from a woman aged 18-30 years with Graves' hyperthyroidism.

This clonotype appeared many times. The chain carries TRBV20-1 and TRBJ2-7; tentatively, D is TRBD2 (6 bases). CDR1 and CDR2 (germline): DFQATT, SNEGSKA (reference sequence). V was clipped by 3 bases and J by 2 bases, with 11 bases between them. The CDR3 extends over 13 amino acids. The CDR3 region has the DNA TGCAGTGCTAGCCGGGACTCGGCCTACGAGCAGTACTTC. Protein sequence: CSASRDSAYEQYF.

The V call is TRBV15, the J call TRBJ1-2; D is unclear. V was clipped by 2 bases and J by 1 base, with 5 bases between them. CDR1 and CDR2 from the germline V gene are LNHNV and YYDKDF (reference sequence). The CDR3 covers 13 residues. CDR3 in amino acids: CATSRTDNYGYTF. The DNA for the CDR3 is TGTGCCACCAGCAGAACAGATAACTATGGCTACACCTTC.

V usage is TRBV11-3 and J usage is TRBJ2-2; TRBD2 might be the D (5 bases). The CDR3 covers 13 residues. From germline, CDR1 is SGHNT and CDR2 YENEEA. V lost 2 bases, J lost 7 bases, and 8 bases lay in between. The CDR3 DNA sequence: TGTGCCAGCAGCTTACGAGGGCTCGGGGAGCTGTTTTTT. Translating it yields CASSLRGLGELFF.

The J gene is TRBJ1-5, the V gene TRBV6-5; TRBD1 matches at 9 bases. J was trimmed by 0 bases and V by 6 bases; bases with no gene match: 9. The CDR3 runs 17 residues. Germline V gives CDR1 MNHEY, CDR2 SVGAGI. This chain's CDR3 is CASRGQGYGDSNQPQHF. The DNA of the CDR3 is TGTGCCAGCAGAGGACAGGGGTATGGGGATAGCAATCAGCCCCAGCATTTT.

There are many counts of this clonotype. The chain links TRBV5-6 to TRBJ1-2; D gene uncertain. V was clipped by 1 base and J by 3 bases, with 10 bases between them. There are 14 residues in the CDR3. Germline lookup yields CDR1 SGHDT and CDR2 YYEEEE. CDR3 protein: CASSLSYRDYGYTF. In DNA, the CDR3 is TGTGCCAGCAGCTTGTCATACCGAGACTATGGCTACACCTTC.

V and J are TRBV19 and TRBJ1-6, with 8 bases fitting TRBD1. CDR1 is LNHDA and CDR2 is SQIVND in the germline V gene (reference sequence). V shed 4 bases and J 5 bases; nucleotides not matched to a gene: 4. This CDR3 is 15 amino acids long. The CDR3 sequence is CASSKRTGNNSPLHF. The CDR3 nucleotides read TGTGCCAGTAGTAAAAGGACAGGGAATAATTCACCCCTCCACTTT.

This clonotype has a count of ten or more. The rearrangement links TRBV6-2 or TRBV6-3 to TRBJ2-7, with D possibly being TRBD1 (6 bases). V lost 10 bases and J lost 4, with 20 bases in between. Germline V gene sequence: CDR1 MNHEY, CDR2 SVGEGT. The CDR3 extends over 14 amino acids. Here the CDR3 reads CATAEAQGAYEQYF. The DNA of the CDR3 is TGTGCCACCGCGGAGGCACAGGGTGCTTACGAGCAGTACTTC.

A remark on this clonotype: The junction does not match germline at one end; this may be a read error. The V gene is TRBV9, the J gene TRBJ2-5; D might be TRBD1 (6 bases). Germline V lookup: CDR1 SGDLS, CDR2 YYNGEE. This CDR3 has 15 residues. The CDR3 loop is CASSVEGHRQETQCF. CDR3 sequence (DNA): TGTGCCAGCAGCGTAGAGGGACACCGACAAGAGACCCAGTGCTTC.

As regards this clonotype: A much more abundant neighbour one base away suggests this may be a read error. The genes are TRBV20-1 and TRBJ2-5; tentatively, D is TRBD2 (6 bases). Germline CDR1 and CDR2: DFQATT and SNEGSKA (reference sequence). The CDR3 loop spans 16 amino acids. CDR3: CSAGPLSGFSQGTQYF. The CDR3 bases are TGCAGTGCTGGACCCCTTAGCGGATTTTCCCAAGGGACCCAGTACTTC.

The J gene is TRBJ1-2, the V gene TRBV27; D unresolved. This CDR3 has 14 amino acids. Germline CDR1 and CDR2: MNHEY and SMNVEV (reference sequence). Trimming shortened V by 0 bases and J by 4 bases, and 9 bases separated the two germline ends. The CDR3 bases are TGTGCCAGCAGTTTATCGGAAGGCTCCTATGGCTACACCTTC. This sequence encodes CASSLSEGSYGYTF.

As to this clonotype: With a much larger clone just one base away, this may be a read error. CDR3 DNA sequence: TGTGCTAGTGGTCTTGATGGGACAGGGGAGGATGGCTACACCTTC. Translated, it gives CASGLDGTGEDGYTF. V is TRBV12-5 and J is TRBJ1-2, with TRBD1 matching 10 bases. The CDR3 is 15 amino acids. Germline V gene lookup returns CDR1 LGHNT and CDR2 FRNRAP. J was trimmed by 6 bases and V by 5 bases; bases with no gene match: 9.

The CDR3 spells CSVARTSDGYTF. For the CDR3, the DNA is TGCAGCGTTGCCCGGACTTCGGATGGCTACACCTTC. This rearrangement joins TRBV29-1 to TRBJ1-2, with D unresolved. Per the germline V gene, CDR1 is SQVTM and CDR2 is ANQGSEA. V shed 4 bases and J shed 6 bases, with 12 bases lying between them. The CDR3 loop spans 12 amino acids.